This TCR beta chain comes out of a study of shared clonotypes between healthy human individuals. About the research overall: CD4 naive and memory got three plates each, CD8 naive two, CD8 memory one.

The CDR3 consists of 14 residues. Trimming pared 5 bases from V and 0 bases from J, leaving 11 bases between. Germline V gene data show CDR1 as SNHLY and CDR2 as FYNNEI. Study-wide findings and caveats: Having only a few donors restricted how much genetic and exposure-history diversity was captured. Clonotype sharing across several donors was observed for around 5% of naive CD4 clonotypes. Generally, naive subsets came out with larger estimated richness than memory subsets.

Clones were sequenced by immunoSEQ multiplex PCR, and TCRdb holds only the in-frame ones, with some missing. The sample comprises around 2,000,000 clones, roughly 95% of which are singletons, and 0.13% rests with the top ten. Concerning this clone: What it recognizes is unknown.

The sample comprised naive CD4+ T cells sorted from blood. Subset defined: CD45RA+ positively selected. This sequence joins TRBV2 and TRBJ2-7; D is unclear. The receptor's source is a man younger than 35 in good health. The CDR3 region has the DNA TGTGCCAGCAGTACAGACCTTCTCTCCTACGAGCAGTACTTC. Its translation: CASSTDLLSYEQYF.